The source of this T cell receptor (beta chain) is a study of early T cells in non-severe SARS-CoV-2 infection. At the level of the study: Sequenced bulk RNA came from whole blood that was unsorted, and chains were unpaired. Study conclusions and caveats: There was a bias toward anti-spike CD8 responses in VDJdb matching, which missed private and CD4 specificities.

Notes on this clonotype: As yet, its antigen is unknown.

V lost 8 bases and J lost 5; bases outside the gene matches: 6. Germline lookup yields CDR1 SQVTM and CDR2 ANQGSEA. The CDR3 spans 12 residues. As part of library construction, unique molecular identifiers were attached to individual cDNA molecules. TCRdb reprocessed the 5' RACE reads with MiXCR, giving one entry per CDR3 protein. The table has tens of thousands of distinct CDR3 sequences, about 4.5% seen once. The sequence derives from an adult who was a healthcare worker with PCR-confirmed SARS-CoV-2 infection or an uninfected control (not recorded which). What was sequenced was whole blood. This chain links TRBV29-1 with TRBJ2-1, with 7 bases fitting TRBD1. The chain's CDR3 is CSIRQGDNEQFF. The CDR3 DNA sequence: TGCAGCATCCGACAGGGTGACAATGAGCAGTTCTTC.